These T cell receptor beta chains were read from a single sample in a study of cytomegalovirus exposure and HLA in healthy donors. The repertoire was sequenced with immunoSEQ multiplex PCR; TCRdb's copy has only in-frame clones and lacks some. This table has about 170,000 clones, roughly 85% appearing once. The source material was PBMCs. The receptor set was obtained from a young man in good health and CMV-seropositive. Both conserved end residues are part of each CDR3. The D gene is left open where the match is weak. Clone size is stated in some rows and not others, as once, few, many or a class when expanded.

D	J	size	V	CDR3	DNA
-	TRBJ1-4	-	TRBV18	CASRGQLNEKLFF	TGTGCCAGCCGGGGACAACTCAATGAAAAACTGTTTTTT
TRBD2	TRBJ2-1	-	TRBV11-3	CASSLGATSGTYNEQFF	TGTGCCAGCAGCTTAGGGGCGACTAGCGGGACGTACAATGAGCAGTTCTTC
TRBD2	TRBJ2-7	-	TRBV19	CASSMGLAGGPYEQYF	TGTGCCAGTAGTATGGGACTAGCGGGAGGCCCCTACGAGCAGTACTTC
-	TRBJ1-5	-	TRBV7-9	CASSAEGRNQPQHF	TGTGCCAGCAGCGCTGAAGGGAGGAATCAGCCCCAGCATTTT
-	TRBJ1-4	-	TRBV7-9	CSSSLVIGSGVEKLFF	TGTTCCAGCAGCTTAGTGATAGGGAGTGGAGTTGAAAAACTGTTTTTT
TRBD1	TRBJ1-2	-	TRBV19	CASSIGSRGDYGYTF	TGTGCCAGTAGTATAGGGAGCAGGGGGGACTATGGCTACACCTTC
TRBD2	TRBJ2-1	-	TRBV10-3	CAISVSGRYNEQFF	TGTGCCATCAGTGTTAGCGGGAGGTACAATGAGCAGTTCTTC
TRBD1	TRBJ1-1	-	TRBV19	CASSIADRGLTEAFF	TGTGCCAGTAGTATAGCAGACAGGGGGCTTACTGAAGCTTTCTTT
-	TRBJ2-3	-	TRBV7-9	CASSLGLDSTDTQYF	TGTGCCAGCAGCTTAGGGCTAGATAGCACAGATACGCAGTATTTT
TRBD1	TRBJ2-7	few	TRBV2	CASSSGQGWSYEQYF	TGTGCCAGCAGTTCTGGACAGGGGTGGTCCTACGAGCAGTACTTC
-	TRBJ2-5	-	TRBV18	CASSPRGQETQYF	TGTGCCAGCTCACCAAGGGGGCAAGAGACCCAGTACTTC
TRBD2	TRBJ2-7	-	TRBV7-9	CASSFTSGRPYEQYF	TGTGCCAGCAGCTTTACTAGCGGGAGGCCCTACGAGCAGTACTTC
-	TRBJ2-5	-	TRBV14	CASSQGQRETQYF	TGTGCCAGCAGCCAAGGACAGAGAGAGACCCAGTACTTC
TRBD1	TRBJ2-2	few	TRBV18	CASSLRTGRIDTGELFF	TGTGCCAGCTCACTTCGGACAGGGAGGATAGACACCGGGGAGCTGTTTTTT
-	TRBJ1-3	-	TRBV11-2	CASSRDTAGNTIYF	TGTGCCAGCAGCCGGGACACGGCTGGAAACACCATATATTTT
-	TRBJ1-2	-	TRBV10-2	CASGPGLDGYTF	TGCGCCAGCGGGCCAGGGTTGGATGGCTACACCTTC
-	TRBJ1-4	once	TRBV11-2	CASSLDRGEKLFF	TGTGCCAGCAGCTTAGACAGGGGAGAAAAACTGTTTTTT
-	TRBJ2-5	-	TRBV4-3	CASSHHLPQGPTQYF	TGCGCCAGCAGCCATCACCTGCCACAGGGCCCGACCCAGTACTTC
-	TRBJ2-7	-	TRBV27	CASSLRPYSAYEQYF	TGTGCCAGCAGTTTGAGGCCATACTCAGCCTACGAGCAGTACTTC
TRBD1	TRBJ2-3	-	TRBV6-6	CASSGTTGLGDTQYF	TGTGCCAGCAGTGGTACGACAGGGCTGGGAGATACGCAGTATTTT
TRBD1	TRBJ1-2	-	TRBV7-2	CASSSPDRAEHGYTF	TGTGCCAGCAGCTCCCCGGACAGGGCGGAACATGGCTACACCTTC
TRBD1	TRBJ2-5	-	TRBV9	CASSLFGQDQETQYF	TGTGCCAGCAGCCTTTTTGGACAGGATCAAGAGACCCAGTACTTC
-	TRBJ2-5	-	TRBV29-1	CSAEGIEGVTQYF	TGCAGCGCCGAGGGAATAGAGGGGGTGACCCAGTACTTC
-	TRBJ1-4	-	TRBV18	CASSPGATNEKLFF	TGTGCCAGCTCCCCAGGGGCGACTAATGAAAAACTGTTTTTT
TRBD2	TRBJ2-5	-	TRBV5-6	CASSHSGRWDWETQYF	TGTGCCAGCAGCCATAGCGGGAGATGGGATTGGGAGACCCAGTACTTC
-	TRBJ1-2	-	TRBV7-3	CASSLDRTHDGYTF	TGTGCCAGCAGCCTAGACAGGACCCATGATGGCTACACCTTC
-	TRBJ2-2	-	TRBV4-3	CASSHGTGSGELFF	TGCGCCAGCAGCCATGGCACAGGGTCCGGGGAGCTGTTTTTT
TRBD1	TRBJ2-7	-	TRBV19	CASSPSGQSSYEQYF	TGTGCCAGTAGTCCCTCGGGACAGTCCTCCTACGAGCAGTACTTC
TRBD2	TRBJ2-1	once	TRBV7-2	CASSARAGGLYEQFF	TGTGCCAGCAGCGCCCGCGCGGGAGGCCTATATGAGCAGTTCTTC
TRBD1	TRBJ1-3	-	TRBV11-3	CASSAGTGDGGNTIYF	TGTGCCAGCAGCGCCGGGACAGGGGACGGTGGAAACACCATATATTTT
-	TRBJ2-5	-	TRBV7-2	CASSLARGSQYF	TGTGCCAGCAGCTTAGCAAGGGGGTCCCAGTACTTC
TRBD2	TRBJ2-7	-	TRBV2	CASRASSGRASSYEQYF	TGTGCCAGCAGAGCATCAAGCGGGAGGGCAAGCTCCTACGAGCAGTACTTC
-	TRBJ1-2	-	TRBV27	CASSPRSGRTLGYTF	TGTGCCAGCAGTCCCCGCTCGGGAAGGACGCTTGGCTACACCTTC
-	TRBJ2-1	-	TRBV15	CATSRVVRRYEQFF	TGTGCCACCAGCAGAGTTGTCAGGCGCTATGAGCAGTTCTTC
TRBD2	TRBJ2-3	-	TRBV2	CASALGGRADDTQYF	TGTGCCAGCGCTCTGGGCGGGAGGGCCGATGATACGCAGTATTTT
TRBD1	TRBJ1-1	-	TRBV7-8	CASSSGQGQNAEAFF	TGTGCCAGCAGCTCCGGACAGGGGCAGAACGCTGAAGCTTTCTTT
TRBD1	TRBJ1-2	-	TRBV5-1	CASSFPIGQGTYGYTF	TGCGCCAGCAGCTTCCCCATTGGACAGGGGACTTATGGCTACACCTTC
-	TRBJ2-1	-	TRBV15	CATSRGDLEGNNEQFF	TGTGCCACCAGCAGAGGCGACTTGGAGGGGAATAATGAGCAGTTCTTC
-	TRBJ2-5	-	TRBV9	CASSGALGLVETQYF	TGTGCCAGCAGCGGGGCCCTGGGACTTGTGGAGACCCAGTACTTC
-	TRBJ2-5	-	TRBV5-1	CASSYNSLGETQYF	TGCGCCAGCAGTTACAACTCCCTCGGGGAGACCCAGTACTTC
TRBD1	TRBJ1-2	-	TRBV7-9	CASSDRDRGPGYTF	TGTGCCAGCAGCGACCGGGACAGGGGGCCTGGCTACACCTTC
-	TRBJ1-3	-	TRBV19	CASLSVVGNTIYF	TGTGCCAGTCTAAGCGTGGTGGGAAACACCATATATTTT
TRBD2	TRBJ2-2	few	TRBV4-3	CASSQVGLAGVPGELFF	TGCGCCAGCAGCCAAGTCGGGCTAGCGGGAGTGCCCGGGGAGCTGTTTTTT
TRBD1	TRBJ1-5	-	TRBV6-5	CASSYGTGHNQPQHF	TGTGCCAGCAGTTACGGGACAGGCCACAATCAGCCCCAGCATTTT
-	TRBJ2-7	-	TRBV5-5	CASSRPREGYEQYF	TGTGCCAGCAGCCGACCCCGGGAAGGCTACGAGCAGTACTTC
TRBD2	TRBJ2-7	-	TRBV28	CASTHLTGTSGRYEQYF	TGTGCCAGCACTCATCTGACCGGGACTAGCGGGAGGTACGAGCAGTACTTC
TRBD2	TRBJ2-3	once	TRBV15	CATSRDRGAGGYTDTQYF	TGTGCCACCAGCAGAGATAGGGGTGCGGGAGGGTACACAGATACGCAGTATTTT
-	TRBJ1-1	-	TRBV6-1	CASSARGASYMNTEAFF	TGTGCCAGCAGTGCCCGGGGGGCCTCCTACATGAACACTGAAGCTTTCTTT
TRBD1	TRBJ2-5	-	TRBV4-3	CASGQFTGGETQYF	TGCGCCAGCGGCCAATTTACAGGGGGAGAGACCCAGTACTTC
TRBD1	TRBJ2-1	-	TRBV5-1	CASSPPAGTGGASSYNEQFF	TGCGCCAGCAGTCCCCCCGCCGGGACAGGGGGTGCAAGCTCCTACAATGAGCAGTTCTTC
-	TRBJ1-2	-	TRBV4-2	CASSHLAGTSYFYGYTF	TGTGCCAGCAGCCACTTGGCTGGGACTTCTTATTTTTATGGCTACACCTTC
TRBD2	TRBJ2-1	-	TRBV11-2	CASSFLAGLYNEQFF	TGTGCCAGCAGCTTTCTAGCGGGATTGTACAATGAGCAGTTCTTC
TRBD2	TRBJ2-7	few	TRBV7-9	CASSLGLAGALYEQYF	TGTGCCAGCAGCTTGGGACTAGCGGGAGCCCTATACGAGCAGTACTTC